This T cell receptor (beta chain) stems from a study of blood T cell repertoires in COVID-19. In the study overall: The analysed material was cDNA or gDNA that came from T cells, B-cell-depleted T cells, or PBMCs.

Method: immunoSEQ multiplex PCR; TCRdb's copy keeps in-frame clones and lacks some. The sample lists 380,000 or so clones, roughly 90% occurring once. The germline V gene encodes CDR1 SGHNT and CDR2 YYREEE (reference sequence). The CDR3 sequence is 16 residues long. V dropped 4 bases and J dropped 1 base, with 16 bases sitting between them. The chain recombines TRBV5-4 with TRBJ2-3, with D perhaps TRBD2 (6 bases). The specimen sequenced was peripheral blood. This TCR was recovered from a man in his forties with acute or convalescent COVID-19. The CDR3 nucleotides are TGTGCCAGCAGCGCCGCTCGGGGCGGGGGCACAGATACGCAGTATTTT. Amino acids: CASSAARGGGTDTQYF.